This T cell receptor beta chain was profiled in a study of response to subunit inactivated influenza vaccine. Whole-study findings and limits: Authors suggested each seasonal influenza vaccination recruits few new T cells.

Regarding this clonotype: Its antigen is unknown.

Germline V lookup: CDR1 LGHNA, CDR2 YSLEER. The germline V and J ends were trimmed by 1 base and 3 bases, with 13 bases remaining between them. CDR3 length: 15 residues. TCRdb re-derived calls from the RT-PCR reads in MiXCR, one entry per CDR3 protein. The repertoire holds fewer than 650,000 distinct CDR3 sequences, with around 13% as singletons. The sequencing here drew on PBMCs from blood, taken about 6 weeks after vaccination. The V gene is TRBV4-3, the J gene TRBJ2-7; D is ambiguous. The sequence derives from a man aged 45-60 years who received an inactivated influenza vaccine. This chain's CDR3 is CASSQVVAGIYEQYF. The CDR3 bases are TGCGCCAGCAGCCAAGTGGTAGCAGGAATCTACGAGCAGTACTTC.